This TCR beta chain was captured in a study of early T cells in non-severe SARS-CoV-2 infection. Each cDNA molecule carried a unique molecular identifier. One entry per CDR3 protein results from TCRdb running MiXCR on the 5' RACE reads. The data contain about 130,000 distinct CDR3 sequences, approximately 15% of them singletons. V lost 3 bases and J 0 bases, leaving 15 bases between the germline ends. The CDR3 consists of 17 residues. Germline V lookup: CDR1 LGHDT, CDR2 YNNKEL (reference sequence). This sequence originates from an adult who was a healthcare worker with PCR-confirmed SARS-CoV-2 infection or an uninfected control (not recorded which). This chain links TRBV3-1 with TRBJ2-1, with D possibly being TRBD1 or TRBD2 (5 bases each). The sample was whole blood. The CDR3 DNA reads as TGTGCCAGCAGCCACCTGAGAGAGGGGAGCTCCTACAATGAGCAGTTCTTC. It yields the protein CASSHLREGSSYNEQFF.